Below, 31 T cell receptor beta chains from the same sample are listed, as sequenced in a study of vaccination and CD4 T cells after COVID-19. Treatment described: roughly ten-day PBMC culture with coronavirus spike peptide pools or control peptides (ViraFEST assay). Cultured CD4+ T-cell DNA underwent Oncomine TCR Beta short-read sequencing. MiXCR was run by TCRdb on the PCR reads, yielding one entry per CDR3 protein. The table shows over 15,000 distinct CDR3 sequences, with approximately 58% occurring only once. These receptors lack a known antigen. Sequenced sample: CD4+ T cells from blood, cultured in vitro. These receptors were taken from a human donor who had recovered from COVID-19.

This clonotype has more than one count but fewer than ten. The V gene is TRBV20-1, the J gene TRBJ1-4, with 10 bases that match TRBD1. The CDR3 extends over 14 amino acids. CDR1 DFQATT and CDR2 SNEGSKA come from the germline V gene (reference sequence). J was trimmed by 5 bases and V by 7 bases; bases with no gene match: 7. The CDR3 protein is CSVTTGGINEKLFF. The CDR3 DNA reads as TGCAGTGTTACGACAGGGGGCATCAATGAAAAACTGTTTTTT.

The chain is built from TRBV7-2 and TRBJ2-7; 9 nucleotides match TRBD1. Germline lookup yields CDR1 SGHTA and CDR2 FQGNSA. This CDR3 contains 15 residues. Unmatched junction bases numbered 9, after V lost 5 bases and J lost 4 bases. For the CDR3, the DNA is TGTGCCAGCAGCGACCCCGGGACAGGGACTTACGAGCAGTACTTC. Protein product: CASSDPGTGTYEQYF.

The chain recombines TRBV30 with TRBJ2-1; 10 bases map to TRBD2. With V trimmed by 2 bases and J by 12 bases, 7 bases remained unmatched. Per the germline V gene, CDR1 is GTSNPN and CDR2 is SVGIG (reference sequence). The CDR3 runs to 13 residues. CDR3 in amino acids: CAWSRVAGGWQFF. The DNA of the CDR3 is TGTGCCTGGAGTAGGGTAGCGGGGGGTTGGCAGTTCTTC.

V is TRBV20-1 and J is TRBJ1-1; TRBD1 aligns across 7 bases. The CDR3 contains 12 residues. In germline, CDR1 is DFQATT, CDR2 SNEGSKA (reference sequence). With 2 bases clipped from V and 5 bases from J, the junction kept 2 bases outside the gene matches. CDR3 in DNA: TGCAGTGCTAGAATGGACAGGACTGAAGCTTTCTTT. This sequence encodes CSARMDRTEAFF.

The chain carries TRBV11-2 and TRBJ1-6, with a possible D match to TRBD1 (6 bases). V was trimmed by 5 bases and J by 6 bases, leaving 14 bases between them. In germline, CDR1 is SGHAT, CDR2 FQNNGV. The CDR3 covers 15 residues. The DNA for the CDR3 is TGTGCCAGCAGCAGAGGACAGATGTTTAATTCACCCCTCCACTTT. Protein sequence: CASSRGQMFNSPLHF.

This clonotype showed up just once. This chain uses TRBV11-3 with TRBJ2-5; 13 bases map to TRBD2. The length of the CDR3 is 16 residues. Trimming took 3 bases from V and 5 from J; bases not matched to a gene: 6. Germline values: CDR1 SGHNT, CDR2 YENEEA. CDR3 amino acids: CASSFTSGGALETQYF. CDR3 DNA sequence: TGTGCCAGCAGCTTTACTAGCGGGGGGGCCTTGGAGACCCAGTACTTC.

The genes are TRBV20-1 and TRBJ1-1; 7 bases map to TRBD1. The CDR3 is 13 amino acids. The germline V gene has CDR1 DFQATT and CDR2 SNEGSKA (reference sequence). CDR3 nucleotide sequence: TGCAGCGTTCCGGGACAGTTGAACACTGAAGCTTTCTTT. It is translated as CSVPGQLNTEAFF.

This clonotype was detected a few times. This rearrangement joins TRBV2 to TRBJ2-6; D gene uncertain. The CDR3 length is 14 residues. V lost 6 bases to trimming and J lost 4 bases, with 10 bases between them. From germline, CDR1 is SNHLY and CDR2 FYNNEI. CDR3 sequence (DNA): TGTGCCAGCAGCCCCGTCCCAGGGGCCAACGTCCTGACTTTC. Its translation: CASSPVPGANVLTF.

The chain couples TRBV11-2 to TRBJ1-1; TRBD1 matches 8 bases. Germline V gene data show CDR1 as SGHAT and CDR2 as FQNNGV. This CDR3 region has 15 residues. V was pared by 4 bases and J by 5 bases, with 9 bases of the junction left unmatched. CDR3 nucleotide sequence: TGTGCCAGCAGCTCCCCGGGCAGGGGGCTTACTGAAGCTTTCTTT. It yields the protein CASSSPGRGLTEAFF.

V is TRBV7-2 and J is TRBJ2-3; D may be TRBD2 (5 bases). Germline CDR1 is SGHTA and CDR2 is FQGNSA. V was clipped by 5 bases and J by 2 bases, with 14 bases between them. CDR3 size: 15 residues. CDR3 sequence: CASSLGLLTTDTQYF. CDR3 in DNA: TGTGCCAGCAGCCTAGGACTCCTTACCACAGATACGCAGTATTTT.

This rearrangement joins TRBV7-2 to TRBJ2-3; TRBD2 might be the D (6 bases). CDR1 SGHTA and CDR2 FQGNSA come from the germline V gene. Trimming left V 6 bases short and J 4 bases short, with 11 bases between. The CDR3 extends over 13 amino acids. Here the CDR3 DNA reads TGTGCCAGCAGGATTAGCGGAGCAGATACGCAGTATTTT. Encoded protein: CASRISGADTQYF. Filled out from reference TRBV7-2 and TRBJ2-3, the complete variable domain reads GAGVSQSPSNKVTEKGKDVELRCDPISGHTALYWYRQSLGQGLEFLIYFQGNSAPDKSGLPSDRFSAERTGGSVSTLTIQRTQQEDSAVYLCASRISGADTQYFGPGTRLTVL.

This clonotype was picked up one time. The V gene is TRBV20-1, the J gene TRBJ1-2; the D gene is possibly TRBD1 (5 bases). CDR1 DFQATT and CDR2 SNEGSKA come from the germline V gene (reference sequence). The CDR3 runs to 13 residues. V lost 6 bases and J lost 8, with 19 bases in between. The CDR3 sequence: CSARRDGAGGYTF. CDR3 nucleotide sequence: TGCAGTGCCAGACGAGACGGGGCAGGAGGCTACACCTTC.

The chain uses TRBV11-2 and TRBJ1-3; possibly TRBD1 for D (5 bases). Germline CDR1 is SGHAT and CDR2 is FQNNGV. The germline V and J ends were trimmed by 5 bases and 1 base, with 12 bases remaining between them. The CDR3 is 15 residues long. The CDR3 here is CASSADSRSGNTIYF. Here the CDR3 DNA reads TGTGCCAGCAGCGCCGACAGCCGTTCTGGAAACACCATATATTTT.

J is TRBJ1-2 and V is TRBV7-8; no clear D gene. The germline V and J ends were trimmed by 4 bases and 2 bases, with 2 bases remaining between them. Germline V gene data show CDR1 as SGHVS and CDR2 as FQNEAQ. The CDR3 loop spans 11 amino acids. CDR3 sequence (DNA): TGTGCCAGCAGCTCGAACTATGGCTACACCTTC. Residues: CASSSNYGYTF. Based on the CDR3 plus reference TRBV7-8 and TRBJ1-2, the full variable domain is GAGVSQSPRYKVAKRGQDVALRCDPISGHVSLFWYQQALGQGPEFLTYFQNEAQLDKSGLPSDRFFAERPEGSVSTLKIQRTQQEDSAVYLCASSSNYGYTFGSGTRLTVV.

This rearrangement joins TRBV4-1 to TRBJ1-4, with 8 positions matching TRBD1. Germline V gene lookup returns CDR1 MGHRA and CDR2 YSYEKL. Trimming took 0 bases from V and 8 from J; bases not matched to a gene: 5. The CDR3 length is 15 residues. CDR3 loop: CASSQDRTGLEKLFF. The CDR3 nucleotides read TGCGCCAGCAGCCAAGATAGGACAGGGCTAGAAAAACTGTTTTTT.

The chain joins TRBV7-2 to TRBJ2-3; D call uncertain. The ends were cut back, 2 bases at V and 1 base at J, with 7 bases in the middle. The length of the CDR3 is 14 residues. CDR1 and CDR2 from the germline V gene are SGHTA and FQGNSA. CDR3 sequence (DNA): TGTGCCAGCAGCTTAACCTCGCGCACAGATACGCAGTATTTT. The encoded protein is CASSLTSRTDTQYF.

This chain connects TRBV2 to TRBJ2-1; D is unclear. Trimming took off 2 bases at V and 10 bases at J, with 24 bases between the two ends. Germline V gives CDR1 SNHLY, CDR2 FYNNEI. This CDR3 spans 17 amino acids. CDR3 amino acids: CASSEIGDGTKAREQFF. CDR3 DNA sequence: TGTGCCAGCAGTGAAATTGGAGACGGAACTAAGGCCAGGGAGCAGTTCTTC.

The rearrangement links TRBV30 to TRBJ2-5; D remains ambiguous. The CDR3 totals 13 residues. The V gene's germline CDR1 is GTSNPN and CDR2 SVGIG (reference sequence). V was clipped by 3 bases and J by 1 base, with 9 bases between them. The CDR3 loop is CAWSLDLQETQYF. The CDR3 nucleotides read TGTGCCTGGAGCCTCGATCTCCAAGAGACCCAGTACTTC.

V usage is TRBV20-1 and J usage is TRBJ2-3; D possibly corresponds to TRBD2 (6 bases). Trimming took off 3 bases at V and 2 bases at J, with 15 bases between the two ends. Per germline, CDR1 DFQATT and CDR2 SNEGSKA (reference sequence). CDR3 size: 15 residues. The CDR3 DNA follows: TGCAGTGCTAGCCAAACCGGGACTCACACAGATACGCAGTATTTT. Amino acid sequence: CSASQTGTHTDTQYF.

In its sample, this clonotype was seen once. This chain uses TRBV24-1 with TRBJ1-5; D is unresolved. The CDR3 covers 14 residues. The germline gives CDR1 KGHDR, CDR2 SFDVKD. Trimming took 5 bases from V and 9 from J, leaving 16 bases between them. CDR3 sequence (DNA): TGTGCCACCAGTGGCAGCACAGCCCCATCGCCCCAGCATTTT. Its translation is CATSGSTAPSPQHF.

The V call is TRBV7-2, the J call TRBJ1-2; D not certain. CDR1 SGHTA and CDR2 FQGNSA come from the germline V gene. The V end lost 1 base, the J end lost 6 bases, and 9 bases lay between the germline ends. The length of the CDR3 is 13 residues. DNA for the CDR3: TGTGCCAGCAGCTTAGGGCCAGTGGATGGCTACACCTTC. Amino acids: CASSLGPVDGYTF.

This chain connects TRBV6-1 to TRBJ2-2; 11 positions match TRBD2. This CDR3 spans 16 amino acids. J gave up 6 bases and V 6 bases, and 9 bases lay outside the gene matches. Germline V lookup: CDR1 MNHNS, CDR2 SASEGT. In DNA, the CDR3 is TGTGCCAGCAGCCCCCTCTTAGCGGGAGGGCCCGGGGAGCTGTTTTTT. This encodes CASSPLLAGGPGELFF.

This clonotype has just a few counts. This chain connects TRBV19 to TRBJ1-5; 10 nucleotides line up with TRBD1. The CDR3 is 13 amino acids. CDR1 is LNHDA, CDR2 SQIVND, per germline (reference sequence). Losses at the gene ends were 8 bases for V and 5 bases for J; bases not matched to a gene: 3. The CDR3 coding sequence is TGTGCCAGTGCCGGACAGGGGGATCAGCCCCAGCATTTT. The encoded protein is CASAGQGDQPQHF.

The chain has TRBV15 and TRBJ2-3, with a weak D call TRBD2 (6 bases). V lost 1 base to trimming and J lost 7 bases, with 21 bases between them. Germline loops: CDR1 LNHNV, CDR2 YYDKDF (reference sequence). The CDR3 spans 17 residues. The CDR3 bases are TGTGCCACCAGCAGAGTGGGGACGGGGGAGGATCAGAATACGCAGTATTTT. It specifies CATSRVGTGEDQNTQYF.

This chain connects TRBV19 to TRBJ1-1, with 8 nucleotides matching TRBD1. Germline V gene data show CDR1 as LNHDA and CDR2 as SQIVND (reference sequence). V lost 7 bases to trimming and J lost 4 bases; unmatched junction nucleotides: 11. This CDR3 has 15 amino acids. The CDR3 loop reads CASIINTGGVTEAFF. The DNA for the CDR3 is TGTGCCAGTATTATCAATACAGGGGGGGTCACTGAAGCTTTCTTT.

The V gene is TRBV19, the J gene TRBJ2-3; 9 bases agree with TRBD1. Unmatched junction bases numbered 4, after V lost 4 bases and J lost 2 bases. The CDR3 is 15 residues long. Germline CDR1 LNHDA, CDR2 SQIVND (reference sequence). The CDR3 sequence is CASSKTGGTTDTQYF. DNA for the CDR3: TGTGCCAGTAGTAAGACAGGGGGGACCACAGATACGCAGTATTTT.

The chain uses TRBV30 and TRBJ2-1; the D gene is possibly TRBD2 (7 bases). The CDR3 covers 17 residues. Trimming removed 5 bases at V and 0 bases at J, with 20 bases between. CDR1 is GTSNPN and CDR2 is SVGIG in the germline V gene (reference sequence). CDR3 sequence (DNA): TGTGCCTGGGCTGGGGGCGCGCGGGGGAGCTCCTACAATGAGCAGTTCTTC. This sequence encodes CAWAGGARGSSYNEQFF.

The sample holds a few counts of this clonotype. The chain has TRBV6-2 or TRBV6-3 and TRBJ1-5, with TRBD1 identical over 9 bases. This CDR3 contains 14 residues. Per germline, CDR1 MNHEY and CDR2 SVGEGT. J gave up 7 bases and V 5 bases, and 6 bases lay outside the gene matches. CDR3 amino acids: CASSEQGAQQPQHF. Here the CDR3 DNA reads TGTGCCAGCAGTGAACAGGGGGCTCAGCAGCCCCAGCATTTT.

The CDR3 here is CASSPRTGGRYGYTF. The CDR3 coding sequence is TGTGCCAGCAGTCCCCGGACAGGGGGCCGGTATGGCTACACCTTC. The chain recombines TRBV27 with TRBJ1-2; the match to TRBD1 covers 11 bases. The germline CDR1 and CDR2 sequences are MNHEY and SMNVEV (reference sequence). Trimming cost V 5 bases and J 5 bases; bases outside gene matches: 7. The CDR3 consists of 15 residues.

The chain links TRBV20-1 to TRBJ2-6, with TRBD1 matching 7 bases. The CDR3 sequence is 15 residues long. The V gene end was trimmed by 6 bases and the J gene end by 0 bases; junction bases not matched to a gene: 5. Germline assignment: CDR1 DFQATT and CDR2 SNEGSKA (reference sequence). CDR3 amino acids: CSARDRISGANVLTF. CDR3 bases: TGCAGTGCAAGGGACAGAATCTCTGGGGCCAACGTCCTGACTTTC.

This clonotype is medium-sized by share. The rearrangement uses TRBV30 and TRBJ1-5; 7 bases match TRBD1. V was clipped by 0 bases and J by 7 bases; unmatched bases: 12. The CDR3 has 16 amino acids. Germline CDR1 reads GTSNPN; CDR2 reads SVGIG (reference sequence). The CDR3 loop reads CAWSVPGPGGDQPQHF. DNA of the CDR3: TGTGCCTGGAGTGTTCCAGGGCCAGGGGGGGACCAGCCCCAGCATTTT.